This T cell receptor beta chain was recorded in a study of T cells in Graves' hyperthyroidism and ophthalmopathy. Study conclusions and caveats: Most thyroid-expanded clonotypes above 0.001 were also found in blood.

TCR beta CDR3 regions were amplified from RNA transcripts. TCR CDR3 underwent first-round RT-PCR with the HTBI primer set. TCRdb itself ran the multiplex PCR reads through MiXCR, one entry per CDR3 protein. The sample records around 520,000 distinct CDR3 sequences, around a quarter being singletons. The table lists this clonotype with many counts. The antigen remains unidentified. The CDR3 has 13 residues. CDR1 is LNHNV, CDR2 YYDKDF, per germline (reference sequence). Unmatched junction bases numbered 6, after V lost 5 bases and J lost 5 bases. What was sequenced was blood. The chain carries TRBV15 and TRBJ2-7; TRBD1 agrees at 7 bases. This TCR derives from a young woman with Graves' ophthalmopathy. The CDR3 protein is CATSGETGNEQYF. CDR3 nucleotide sequence: TGTGCCACCAGCGGGGAGACAGGGAACGAGCAGTACTTC. The complete variable domain, with remaining parts taken from reference TRBV15 and TRBJ2-7, reads DAMVIQNPRYQVTQFGKPVTLSCSQTLNHNVMYWYQQKSSQAPKLLFHYYDKDFNNEADTPDNFQSRRPNTSFCFLDIRSPGLGDTAMYLCATSGETGNEQYFGPGTRLTVT.